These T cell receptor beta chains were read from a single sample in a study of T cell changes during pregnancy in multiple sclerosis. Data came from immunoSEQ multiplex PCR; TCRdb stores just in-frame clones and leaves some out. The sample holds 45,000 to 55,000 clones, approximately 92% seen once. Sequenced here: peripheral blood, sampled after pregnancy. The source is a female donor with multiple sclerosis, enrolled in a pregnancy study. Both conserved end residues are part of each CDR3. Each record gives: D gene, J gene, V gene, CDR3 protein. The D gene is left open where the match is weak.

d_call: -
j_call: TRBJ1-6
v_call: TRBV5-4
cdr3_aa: CASSLDRHSSYNSPLHF

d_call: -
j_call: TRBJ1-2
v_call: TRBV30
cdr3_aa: CAWSDRVDYGYTF

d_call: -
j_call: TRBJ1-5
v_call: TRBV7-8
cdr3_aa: CASSLAGGEHQPQHF

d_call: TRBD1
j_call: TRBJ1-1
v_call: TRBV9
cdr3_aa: CASSKGQEVNTEAFF

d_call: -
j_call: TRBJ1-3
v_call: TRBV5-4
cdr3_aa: CASSPDSSSGNTIYF

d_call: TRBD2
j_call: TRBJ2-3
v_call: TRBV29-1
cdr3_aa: CSVTYGIAGAADTQYF

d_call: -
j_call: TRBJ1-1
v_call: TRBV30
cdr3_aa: CAWSMRSEAFF

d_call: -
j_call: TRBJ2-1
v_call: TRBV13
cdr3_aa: CASAELVRSDEQFF

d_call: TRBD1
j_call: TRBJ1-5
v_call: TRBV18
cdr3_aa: CASSLTGGNQPQHF

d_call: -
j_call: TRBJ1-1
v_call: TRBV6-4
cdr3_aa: CASSGGASSEAFF

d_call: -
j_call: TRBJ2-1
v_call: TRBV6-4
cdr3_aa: CASSDDRKGNEQFF

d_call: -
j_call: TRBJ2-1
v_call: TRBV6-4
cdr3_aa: CASSDYGPSGNEQFF

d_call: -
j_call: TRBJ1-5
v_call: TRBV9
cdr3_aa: CASSPGQINQPQHF

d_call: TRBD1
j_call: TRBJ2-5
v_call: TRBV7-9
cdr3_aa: CASSQGAVKETQYF

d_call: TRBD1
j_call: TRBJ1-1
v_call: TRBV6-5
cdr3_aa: CASRRDRRNTEAFF

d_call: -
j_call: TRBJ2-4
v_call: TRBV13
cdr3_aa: CASSRLGRNIQYF

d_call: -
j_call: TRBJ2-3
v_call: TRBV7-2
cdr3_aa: CASSFAGMSTDTQYF

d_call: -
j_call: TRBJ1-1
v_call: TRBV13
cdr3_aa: CASSPGGRNTEAFF

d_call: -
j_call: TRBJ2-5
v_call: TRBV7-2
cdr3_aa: CASSLASGTETQYF

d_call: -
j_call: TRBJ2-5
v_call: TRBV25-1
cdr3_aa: CASSEYQGGQETQYF

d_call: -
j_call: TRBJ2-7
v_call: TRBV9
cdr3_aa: CASSPGDPRAYEQYF

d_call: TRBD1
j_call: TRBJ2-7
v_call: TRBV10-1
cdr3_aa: CASRLSGTGEGEQYF

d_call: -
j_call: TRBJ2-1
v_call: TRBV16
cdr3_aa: CASSQYGEQFF

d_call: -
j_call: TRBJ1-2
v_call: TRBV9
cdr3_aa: CASSVGFVGAATGYTF

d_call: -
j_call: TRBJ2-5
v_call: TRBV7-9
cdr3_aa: CASSSQQYQETQYF

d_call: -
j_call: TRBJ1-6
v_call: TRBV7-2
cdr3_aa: CASSSQGSLTLHF

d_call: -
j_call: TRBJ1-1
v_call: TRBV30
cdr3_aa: CAWTGQLNTEAFF

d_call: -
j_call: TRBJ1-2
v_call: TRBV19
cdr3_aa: CASSIAETYGYTF

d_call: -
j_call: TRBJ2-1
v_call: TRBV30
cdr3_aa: CAWNIGGYNEQFF

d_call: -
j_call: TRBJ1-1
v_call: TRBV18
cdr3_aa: CASSPAMGSTEAFF

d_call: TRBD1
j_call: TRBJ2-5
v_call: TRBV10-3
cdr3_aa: CATSGTEETQYF

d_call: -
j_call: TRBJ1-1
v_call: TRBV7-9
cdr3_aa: CAAGNTEAFF

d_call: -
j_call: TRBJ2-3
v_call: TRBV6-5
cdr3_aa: CASSYSTSTDTQYF

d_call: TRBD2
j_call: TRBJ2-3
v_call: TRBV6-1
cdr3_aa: CASTVGDYDTDTQYF

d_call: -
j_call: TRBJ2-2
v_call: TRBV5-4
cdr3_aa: CASSLSLTANTGELFF

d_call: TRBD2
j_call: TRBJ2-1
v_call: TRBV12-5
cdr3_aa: CASGFGTSGGRGDEQFF

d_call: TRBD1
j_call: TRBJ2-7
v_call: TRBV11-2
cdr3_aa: CASSSPGTDSTYEQYF

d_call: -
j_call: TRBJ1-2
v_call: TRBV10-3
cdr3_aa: CAITRQEANYGYTF

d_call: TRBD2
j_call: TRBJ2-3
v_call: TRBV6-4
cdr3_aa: CASSRGGSTDTQYF

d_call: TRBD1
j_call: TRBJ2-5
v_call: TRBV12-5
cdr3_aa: CASGGTGEVETQYF

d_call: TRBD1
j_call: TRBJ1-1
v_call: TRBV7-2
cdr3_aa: CASRRTGMTEAFF

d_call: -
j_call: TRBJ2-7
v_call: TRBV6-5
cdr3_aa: CASTLETGSAEQYF